This T cell receptor beta chain was profiled in a study of T cells in Graves' hyperthyroidism and ophthalmopathy. RNA transcripts gave rise to amplified TCR beta CDR3 regions. When the TCR CDR3 underwent first-round RT-PCR, the HTBI primer set was used. TCRdb re-analysed the multiplex PCR reads in MiXCR, keeping a single row per CDR3 protein. The profile covers about 580,000 distinct CDR3 sequences, with roughly 14% appearing a single time and roughly 6.2% taken by the ten largest. Germline loops: CDR1 SGHNT, CDR2 YENEEA. The CDR3 sequence is 14 residues long. There are many counts of this clonotype. The junction departs from germline at one end; a sequencing error may be responsible.

This clonotype originated in a woman aged 30 to 39 with Graves' hyperthyroidism that later progressed to Graves' ophthalmopathy. The chain couples TRBV11-3 to TRBJ1-2; 9 positions agree with TRBD1. Sample: blood. The chain's CDR3 is CASSLGQGDYGYAF. The CDR3 nucleotides read TGTGCCAGCAGCTTAGGACAGGGGGACTATGGCTACGCCTTC.